One sample yielded the 8 T cell receptor beta chains listed below, sequenced in a study of shared T cell receptors in the human thymus (dated by TCRdb to the early 2020s). Library preparation was by the immunoSEQ multiplex PCR assay. The immuneACCESS repertoire file appears here via TCRdb, limited to in-frame rearrangements. These files lack a portion of the clones; in checked studies, under half of the deficit traces to unresolved V genes, and the cause of the others is not known. The sample has 700,000 or so clones on record, approximately 85% of them singletons. Clones ranked in the top ten supply roughly 0.01% of the sample. These same records also appear under a second study, on human thymus T cells.

The sample was thymocytes. Every receptor here comes from a girl under three years old with a congenital heart defect. Donor details come from another sample of the same person, matched by shared clones.

The chain couples TRBV10-1 to TRBJ1-1, with D uncertain. This CDR3 is 15 amino acids long. Trimming took 4 bases from V and 3 from J, leaving 15 bases between them. In germline, CDR1 is WNHNN, CDR2 SYGVQD (reference sequence). The CDR3 region is CASSVVQVRYTEAFF. Written as DNA, the CDR3 is TGCGCCAGCAGTGTGGTCCAGGTCAGATACACTGAAGCTTTCTTT.

The chain combines TRBV6-5 with TRBJ1-4, with D hard to call. The V gene's germline CDR1 is MNHEY and CDR2 SVGAGI. The CDR3 is made up of 15 amino acids. V lost 0 bases, J lost 4 bases, and 9 bases lay in between. CDR3 sequence (DNA): TGTGCCAGCAGTTACTCGGCGGCGAATAATGAAAAACTGTTTTTT. It encodes CASSYSAANNEKLFF.

This rearrangement joins TRBV15 to TRBJ1-5; D call uncertain. V was pared by 8 bases and J by 7 bases, with 9 bases between. This CDR3 is 11 amino acids long. Germline CDR1 is LNHNV and CDR2 is YYDKDF (reference sequence). The CDR3 protein is CATGIRQPQHF. The CDR3 DNA is TGTGCCACCGGCATCCGGCAGCCCCAGCATTTT.

The genes are TRBV20-1 and TRBJ1-1, with TRBD1 as a possible D gene (6 bases). V was trimmed by 2 bases and J by 11 bases, leaving 9 bases between them. CDR1 and CDR2 from the germline V gene are DFQATT and SNEGSKA (reference sequence). This CDR3 is built from 10 residues. CDR3 residues: CSARRGSAFF. The CDR3 bases are TGCAGTGCTAGAAGGGGGTCGGCTTTCTTT.

The V and J genes are TRBV19 and TRBJ2-1; TRBD2 matches at 7 bases. The germline V gene encodes CDR1 LNHDA and CDR2 SQIVND (reference sequence). Trimming cost V 8 bases and J 4 bases; bases outside gene matches: 8. The CDR3 extends over 14 amino acids. CDR3 sequence reads: CASRGGALYNEQFF. The CDR3 DNA is TGTGCCAGTCGGGGAGGGGCCTTATACAATGAGCAGTTCTTC.

This chain connects TRBV5-5 to TRBJ1-2, with TRBD1 matching over 9 bases. From germline, CDR1 is SGHKS and CDR2 YYEKEE (reference sequence). There are 15 residues in the CDR3. The J segment lost 4 bases and the V segment lost 0 bases, leaving 4 bases of the junction unmatched. CDR3 DNA: TGTGCCAGCAGCTTGGGAGGGACAGGGATCTATGGCTACACCTTC. Translating it yields CASSLGGTGIYGYTF.

The V call is TRBV7-2, the J call TRBJ2-7, with 9 bases fitting TRBD2. V trimming: 4 bases; J trimming: 5 bases; junction bases outside the gene matches: 12. Looked up from germline, CDR1 is SGHTA and CDR2 is FQGNSA. The CDR3 runs to 16 residues. This CDR3 reads CASSSYGGGRVHEQYF. CDR3 DNA: TGTGCCAGCAGCTCCTATGGCGGCGGGAGGGTCCACGAGCAGTACTTC.

The rearrangement links TRBV5-5 to TRBJ1-2; 9 bases are a match to TRBD1. The CDR3 has 14 residues. Germline CDR1 and CDR2: SGHKS and YYEKEE (reference sequence). The ends lost 4 bases at V and 7 bases at J; junction bases unmatched: 8. The CDR3 is CASSQGQGPIGYTF. The CDR3 region has the DNA TGTGCCAGCAGCCAGGGACAGGGCCCTATTGGCTACACCTTC. Using reference TRBV5-5 and TRBJ1-2 for the parts outside the CDR3, the full variable domain is DAGVTQSPTHLIKTRGQQVTLRCSPISGHKSVSWYQQVLGQGPQFIFQYYEKEERGRGNFPDRFSARQFPNYSSELNVNALLLGDSALYLCASSQGQGPIGYTFGSGTRLTVV.